These T cell receptor beta chains were read from a single sample in a study of blood T cells in healthy people across ages. A single record per CDR3 protein comes from TCRdb applying MiXCR to the 5' RACE reads. The sample lists more than 1.4 million distinct CDR3 sequences, around two fifths occurring once. Sequenced material: blood. The receptors were sampled from a woman aged 18-29 years in good health. CDR3s leave out the opening cysteine and the closing phenylalanine or tryptophan.

TRBJ2-7 | TRBV20-1 | SAQGLGDGSFYEQY
TRBJ1-2 | TRBV2 | ASSEVGSSFYGYT
TRBJ2-2 | TRBV20-1 | SATGVHGELF
TRBJ1-5 | TRBV28 | ASSSPGQGGTQPQH
TRBJ2-1 | TRBV7-2 | ASSLATPASYNEQF
TRBJ2-1 | TRBV9 | ASSVAGGTGQNNEQF
TRBJ2-3 | TRBV7-2 | ASSLGQSETGTQY
TRBJ1-1 | TRBV19 | ASINSGSVNTEAF
TRBJ1-3 | TRBV4-1 | ASSQADGYSGNTIY
TRBJ2-2 | TRBV2 | ASSPRAGTGELF
TRBJ2-7 | TRBV5-1 | ASSLALAIRSSYEQY
TRBJ1-1 | TRBV12-3/TRBV12-4 | ASSQGLVPNTEAF
TRBJ2-3 | TRBV7-9 | ASSLTLKRDYETDTQY
TRBJ2-2 | TRBV5-1 | ASSFTGSTGELF
TRBJ2-5 | TRBV11-2 | ASSLAETYNEQY
TRBJ2-3 | TRBV7-9 | ASSFKAGTSGGTDTQY
TRBJ2-7 | TRBV29-1 | SVEDRTQSSYEQY
TRBJ1-2 | TRBV12-3/TRBV12-4 | ASSATGGGYT
TRBJ2-2 | TRBV29-1 | SVEDPEVFTGELF
TRBJ2-1 | TRBV11-3 | ASSLYSGSSHNEQF
TRBJ2-5 | TRBV29-1 | SVEGDRYQETQY
TRBJ1-2 | TRBV10-3 | AISESVADTYGYT
TRBJ2-1 | TRBV20-1 | SALKGTNYNEQF
TRBJ2-5 | TRBV27 | ASSNRALKETQY
TRBJ2-1 | TRBV6-5 | ASSYSAGGNYEQF
TRBJ2-1 | TRBV6-5 | ASSYSIGLAGLREQF
TRBJ2-7 | TRBV5-1 | ASSKGTGGSGYYEQY
TRBJ2-1 | TRBV4-1 | ASSRLAGSHNERF
TRBJ2-7 | TRBV28 | ASSPRAMGSYEQY
TRBJ2-1 | TRBV6-6 | ASRLDGTRGIGEQF
TRBJ2-7 | TRBV11-2 | ASSLTTGPNEQY
TRBJ1-2 | TRBV10-3 | AIGTGDFYGYT
TRBJ1-2 | TRBV19 | ASSPDHSYGYT
TRBJ2-7 | TRBV10-3 | AIKVTSGGSYEQY
TRBJ2-1 | TRBV7-9 | ASSLVASRAGEQF
TRBJ2-7 | TRBV29-1 | SAWAGYGEQY
TRBJ2-1 | TRBV6-5 | ASGRTETQF
TRBJ1-1 | TRBV28 | ASSPSQGYVSEAF
TRBJ2-7 | TRBV5-6 | ASSPPGRTYEQY
TRBJ2-3 | TRBV28 | ASSFWGGGVTDTQY
TRBJ2-3 | TRBV10-1 | ASSDRGSADTQY